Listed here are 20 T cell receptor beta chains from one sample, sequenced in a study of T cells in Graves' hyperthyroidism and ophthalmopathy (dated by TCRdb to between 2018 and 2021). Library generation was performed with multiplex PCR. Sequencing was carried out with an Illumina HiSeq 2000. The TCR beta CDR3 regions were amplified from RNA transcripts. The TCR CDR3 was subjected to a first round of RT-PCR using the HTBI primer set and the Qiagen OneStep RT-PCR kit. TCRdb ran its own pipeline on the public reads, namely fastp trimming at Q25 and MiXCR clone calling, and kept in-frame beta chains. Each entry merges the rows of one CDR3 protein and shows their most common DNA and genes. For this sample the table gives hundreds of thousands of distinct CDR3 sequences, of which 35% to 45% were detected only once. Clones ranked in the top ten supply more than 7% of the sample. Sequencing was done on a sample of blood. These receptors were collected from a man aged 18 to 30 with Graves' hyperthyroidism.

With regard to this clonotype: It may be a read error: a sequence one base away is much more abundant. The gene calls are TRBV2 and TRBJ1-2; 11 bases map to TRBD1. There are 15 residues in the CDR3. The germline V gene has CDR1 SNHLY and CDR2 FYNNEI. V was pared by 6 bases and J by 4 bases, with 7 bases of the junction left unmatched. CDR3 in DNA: TGTGCCAGCAGGGCAGGACAGGGGGCGCGCTATGGCTACACCTTC. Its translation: CASRAGQGARYGYTF. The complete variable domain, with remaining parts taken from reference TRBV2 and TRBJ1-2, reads EPEVTQTPSHQVTQMGQEVILRCVPISNHLYFYWYRQILGQKVEFLVSFYNNEISEKSEIFDDQFSVERPDGSNFTLKIRSTKLEDSAMYFCASRAGQGARYGYTFGSGTRLTVV.

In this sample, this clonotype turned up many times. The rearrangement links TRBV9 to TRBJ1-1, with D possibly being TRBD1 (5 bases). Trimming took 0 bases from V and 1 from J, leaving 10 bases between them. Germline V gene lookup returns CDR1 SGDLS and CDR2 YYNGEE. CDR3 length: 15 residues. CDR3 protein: CASSVDPGRNTEAFF. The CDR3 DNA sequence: TGTGCCAGCAGCGTAGATCCAGGGAGGAACACTGAAGCTTTCTTT. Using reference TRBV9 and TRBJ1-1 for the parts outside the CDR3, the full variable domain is DSGVTQTPKHLITATGQRVTLRCSPRSGDLSVYWYQQSLDQGLQFLIQYYNGEERAKGNILERFSAQQFPDLHSELNLSSLELGDSALYFCASSVDPGRNTEAFFGQGTRLTVV.

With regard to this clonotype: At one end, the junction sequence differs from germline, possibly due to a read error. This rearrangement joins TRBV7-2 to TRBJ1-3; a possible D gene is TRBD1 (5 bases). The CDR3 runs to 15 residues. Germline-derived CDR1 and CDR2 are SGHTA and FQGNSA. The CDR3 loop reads CASSSVGASGNTVYF. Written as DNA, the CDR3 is TGTGCCAGCAGTTCCGTCGGGGCCTCTGGAAACACCGTATATTTT.

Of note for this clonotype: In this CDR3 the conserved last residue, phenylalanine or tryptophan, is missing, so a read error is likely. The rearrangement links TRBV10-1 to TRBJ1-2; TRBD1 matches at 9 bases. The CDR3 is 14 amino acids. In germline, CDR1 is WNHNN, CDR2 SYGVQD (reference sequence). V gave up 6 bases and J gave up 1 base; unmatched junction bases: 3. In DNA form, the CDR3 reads TGCGCCAGCAGCGGGACAGGGATTAACTATGGCTACACCCTC. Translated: CASSGTGINYGYTL.

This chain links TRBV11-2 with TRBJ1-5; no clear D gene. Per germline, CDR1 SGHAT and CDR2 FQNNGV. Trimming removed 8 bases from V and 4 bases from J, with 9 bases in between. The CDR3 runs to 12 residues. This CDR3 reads CASVDENQPQHF. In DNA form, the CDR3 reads TGTGCCAGCGTGGACGAGAATCAGCCCCAGCATTTT.

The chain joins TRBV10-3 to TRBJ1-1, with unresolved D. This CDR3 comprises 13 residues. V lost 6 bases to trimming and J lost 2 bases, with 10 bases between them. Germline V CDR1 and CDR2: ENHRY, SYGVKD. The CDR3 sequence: CAISLTYNTEAFF. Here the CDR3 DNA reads TGTGCCATCAGCCTGACATACAACACTGAAGCTTTCTTT.

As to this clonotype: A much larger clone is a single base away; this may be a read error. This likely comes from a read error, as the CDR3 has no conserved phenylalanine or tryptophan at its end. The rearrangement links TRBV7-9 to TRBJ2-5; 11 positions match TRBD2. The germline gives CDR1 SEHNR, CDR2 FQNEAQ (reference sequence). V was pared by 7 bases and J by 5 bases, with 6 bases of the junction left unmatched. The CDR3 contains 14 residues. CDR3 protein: CASTISGRDETQYL. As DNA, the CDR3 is TGTGCCAGCACCATTAGCGGGAGGGACGAGACCCAGTACCTC.

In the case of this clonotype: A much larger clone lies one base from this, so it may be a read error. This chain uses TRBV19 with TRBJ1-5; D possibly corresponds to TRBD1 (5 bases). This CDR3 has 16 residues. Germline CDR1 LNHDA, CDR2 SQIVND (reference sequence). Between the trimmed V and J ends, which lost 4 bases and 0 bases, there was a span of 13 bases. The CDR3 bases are TGTGCCAGTAGTACTGGGCGCGGGGCTAGCAATCAGCCCCAGCATTTT. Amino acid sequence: CASSTGRGASNQPQHF.

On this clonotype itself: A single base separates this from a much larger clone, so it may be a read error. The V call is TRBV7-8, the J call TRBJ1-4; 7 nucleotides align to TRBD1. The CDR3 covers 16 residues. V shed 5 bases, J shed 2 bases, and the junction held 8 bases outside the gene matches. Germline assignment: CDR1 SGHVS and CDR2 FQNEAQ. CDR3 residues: CASSQTLDRTNEKLFF. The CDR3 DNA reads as TGTGCCAGCAGCCAGACCTTGGACAGGACTAATGAAAAACTGTTTTTT.

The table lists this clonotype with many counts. For the CDR3, the DNA is TGCAGTGCTGGGGACAGATCATACGAGCAGTACTTC. It codes for CSAGDRSYEQYF. The J gene is TRBJ2-7, the V gene TRBV20-1; TRBD1 agrees at 7 bases. This CDR3 region has 12 residues. In germline, CDR1 is DFQATT, CDR2 SNEGSKA (reference sequence). After removal of 5 bases from V and 4 bases from J, the junction contained 5 bases not matched to a gene.

CDR3 nucleotides: TGTGCCAGCAGCTGGACAGGCTCCTATAATTCACCCCTCCACTTT. It is translated as CASSWTGSYNSPLHF. The chain carries TRBV7-8 and TRBJ1-6; 7 bases are a match to TRBD1. V lost 4 bases and J lost 0; bases outside the gene matches: 0. The CDR3 is 15 residues long. The germline gives CDR1 SGHVS, CDR2 FQNEAQ.

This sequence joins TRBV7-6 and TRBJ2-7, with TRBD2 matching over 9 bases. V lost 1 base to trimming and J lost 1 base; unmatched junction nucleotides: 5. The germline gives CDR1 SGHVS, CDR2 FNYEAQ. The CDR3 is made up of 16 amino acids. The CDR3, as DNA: TGTGCCAGCAGCTTAGGCGGGAGGGCCCTTTCCTACGAGCAGTACTTC. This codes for CASSLGGRALSYEQYF.

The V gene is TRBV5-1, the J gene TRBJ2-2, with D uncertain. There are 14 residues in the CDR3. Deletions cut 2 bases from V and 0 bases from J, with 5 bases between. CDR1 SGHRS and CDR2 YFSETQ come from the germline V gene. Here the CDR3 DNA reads TGCGCCAGCAGCTTTACAGCGAACACCGGGGAGCTGTTTTTT. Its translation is CASSFTANTGELFF.

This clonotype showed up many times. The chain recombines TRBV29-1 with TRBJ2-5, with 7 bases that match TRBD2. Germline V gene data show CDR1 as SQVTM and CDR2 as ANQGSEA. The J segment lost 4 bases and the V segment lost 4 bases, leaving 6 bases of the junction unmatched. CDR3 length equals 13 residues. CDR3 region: CSVVGGRGETQYF. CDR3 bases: TGCAGCGTTGTAGGCGGGAGAGGAGAGACCCAGTACTTC.

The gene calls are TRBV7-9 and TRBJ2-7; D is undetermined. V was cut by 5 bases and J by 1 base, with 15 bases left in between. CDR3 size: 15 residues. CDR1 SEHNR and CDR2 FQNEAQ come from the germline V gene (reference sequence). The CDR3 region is CASSPAQFGSYEQYF. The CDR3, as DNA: TGTGCCAGCAGCCCGGCACAGTTTGGGTCCTACGAGCAGTACTTC.

CDR3 sequence reads: CASSLFGHRKETQYF. CDR3 DNA: TGTGCCAGCAGCTTATTTGGACACAGGAAAGAGACCCAGTACTTC. The J gene is TRBJ2-5, the V gene TRBV7-2; tentative D call: TRBD1 (5 bases). From germline, CDR1 is SGHTA and CDR2 FQGNSA. The CDR3 covers 15 residues. V was clipped by 2 bases and J by 3 bases, with 13 bases between them.

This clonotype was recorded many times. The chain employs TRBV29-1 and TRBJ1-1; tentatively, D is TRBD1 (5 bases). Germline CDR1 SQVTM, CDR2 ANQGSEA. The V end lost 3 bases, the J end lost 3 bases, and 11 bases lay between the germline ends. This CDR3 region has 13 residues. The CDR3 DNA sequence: TGCAGCGTTGAGGCGGGGGAGCACACTGAAGCTTTCTTT. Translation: CSVEAGEHTEAFF.

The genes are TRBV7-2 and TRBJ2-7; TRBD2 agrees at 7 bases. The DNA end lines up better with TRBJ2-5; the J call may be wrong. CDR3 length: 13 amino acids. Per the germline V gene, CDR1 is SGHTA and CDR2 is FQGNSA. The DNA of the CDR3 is TGTGCCAGCAGGACCGGCGGGAGCGCGACCCAGTACTTC. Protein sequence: CASRTGGSATQYF.

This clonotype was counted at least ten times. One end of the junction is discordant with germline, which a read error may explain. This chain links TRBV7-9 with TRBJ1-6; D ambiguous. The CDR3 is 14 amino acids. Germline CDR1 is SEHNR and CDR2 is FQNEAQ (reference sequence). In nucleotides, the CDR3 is TGTGCCGGCAGACCCTCGGGAGAGGAGTCACCCCTCCACTTT. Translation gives CAGRPSGEESPLHF. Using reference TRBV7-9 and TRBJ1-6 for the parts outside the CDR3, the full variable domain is DTGVSQNPRHKITKRGQNVTFRCDPISEHNRLYWYRQTLGQGPEFLTYFQNEAQLEKSRLLSDRFSAERPKGSFSTLEIQRTEQGDSAMYLCAGRPSGEESPLHFGNGTRLTVT.

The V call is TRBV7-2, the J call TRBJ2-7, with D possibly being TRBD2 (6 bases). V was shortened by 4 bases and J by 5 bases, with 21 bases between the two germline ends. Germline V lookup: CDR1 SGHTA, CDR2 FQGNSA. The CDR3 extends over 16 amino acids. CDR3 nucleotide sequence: TGTGCCAGCAGCTCGTACTACGGGACTGGCGGAAACGAGCAGTACTTC. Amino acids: CASSSYYGTGGNEQYF.